Shown below are 30 T cell receptor beta chains from a single sample sequenced in a study of T cell responses to AZD1222 COVID-19 vaccine. Clones were read by immunoSEQ multiplex PCR, and TCRdb kept only the in-frame ones, dropping some. The sample records 35,000 to 45,000 clones, over 70% being singletons. Sequenced here: peripheral blood, sampled 28 days after the second AZD1222 dose. These receptors were taken from an adult who received the AZD1222 COVID-19 vaccine.

This chain uses TRBV7-2 with TRBJ2-7; no firm D call. V was shortened by 5 bases and J by 5 bases, with 10 bases between the two germline ends. CDR1 and CDR2 (germline): SGHTA, FQGNSA. This CDR3 is built from 12 residues. The CDR3 reads CASSPGFHEQYF. CDR3 DNA: TGTGCCAGCAGCCCCGGATTCCACGAGCAGTACTTC.

The chain carries TRBV12-3 or TRBV12-4 and TRBJ2-2, with TRBD1 as a possible D gene (6 bases). The CDR3 is 13 residues long. V shed 7 bases and J shed 3 bases, with 9 bases lying between them. Written as DNA, the CDR3 is TGTGCCAGCAAGCCAGGGGACACCGGGGAGCTGTTTTTT. It codes for CASKPGDTGELFF.

The genes are TRBV29-1 and TRBJ2-7; D is undetermined. CDR3 size: 11 residues. In germline, CDR1 is SQVTM, CDR2 ANQGSEA. Trimming stripped 7 bases from V and 7 bases from J, with 14 bases between. CDR3 in DNA: TGCAGCGCCGGTCTTGTTAGGGAGCAGTACTTC. It translates to CSAGLVREQYF.

V is TRBV12-3 or TRBV12-4 and J is TRBJ2-3; D is undetermined. V lost 2 bases and J lost 5, with 5 bases in between. The CDR3 has 12 amino acids. CDR3 nucleotide sequence: TGTGCCAGCAGTTTATTGGGAGATACGCAGTATTTT. This translates into CASSLLGDTQYF.

Points on this clone: A junction end diverges from the germline sequence, so it may reflect a read error. The chain has TRBV7-7 and TRBJ2-7; D ambiguous. The CDR3 runs to 11 residues. Germline assignment: CDR1 SSHAT and CDR2 FNYEAQ (reference sequence). This CDR3 is CASSLVTEQYF. CDR3 nucleotide sequence: TGTGCTAGCAGCTTAGTAACCGAGCAGTACTTC.

This clone was counted between two and nine times. This chain connects TRBV6-5 to TRBJ1-4; TRBD1 is a possible D gene (5 bases). The germline V and J ends were trimmed by 2 bases and 7 bases, with 11 bases remaining between them. CDR1 and CDR2 from the germline V gene are MNHEY and SVGAGI. The CDR3 contains 14 residues. CDR3: CASSYRPGGEKLFF. CDR3 nucleotides: TGTGCCAGCAGTTACCGTCCGGGGGGTGAAAAACTGTTTTTT.

By its share, this clone is medium-sized. The rearrangement joins TRBV5-4 to TRBJ2-2; D unclear. Germline V gives CDR1 SGHNT, CDR2 YYREEE (reference sequence). The V gene lost 6 bases and the J gene lost 2 bases, with 11 bases spanning the gap. The CDR3 spans 14 residues. CDR3 loop: CASTPEPNTGELFF. CDR3 bases: TGTGCCAGCACCCCGGAACCAAACACCGGGGAGCTGTTTTTT. Full variable domain (missing parts from reference TRBV5-4 and TRBJ2-2): ETGVTQSPTHLIKTRGQQVTLRCSSQSGHNTVSWYQQALGQGPQFIFQYYREEENGRGNFPPRFSGLQFPNYSSELNVNALELDDSALYLCASTPEPNTGELFFGEGSRLTVL.

This clone has a single count. The rearrangement links TRBV30 to TRBJ1-3, with D unclear. The CDR3 is made up of 14 amino acids. The germline V gene has CDR1 GTSNPN and CDR2 SVGIG (reference sequence). Trimming pared 5 bases from V and 4 bases from J, leaving 15 bases between. The CDR3 nucleotides are TGTGCCTGGTCGGGATCTTATCCGGGAAACACCATATATTTT. Its translation: CAWSGSYPGNTIYF.

V is TRBV3-1 (or the pseudogene TRBV3-2) and J is TRBJ1-1; 9 bases map to TRBD1. After removal of 7 bases from V and 11 bases from J, the junction contained 8 bases not matched to a gene. This CDR3 is built from 12 residues. The germline CDR1 and CDR2 sequences are LGHDT and YNNKEL (reference sequence). In DNA, the CDR3 is TGTGCCAGCAATTCACAGGGGGCCACGGCTTTCTTT. Translation gives CASNSQGATAFF.

V usage is TRBV18 and J usage is TRBJ2-2; 7 nucleotides agree with TRBD2. The CDR3 is made up of 16 amino acids. V was pared by 3 bases and J by 2 bases, with 6 bases of the junction left unmatched. Germline V gives CDR1 KGHSH, CDR2 LQKENI. Here the CDR3 DNA reads TGTGCCAGCTCACCCCAAAGCGGGGCTAACACCGGGGAGCTGTTTTTT. Translation gives CASSPQSGANTGELFF.

The chain's CDR3 is CASSPEGQGRQPQHF. CDR3 bases: TGTGCCAGCAGCCCTGAAGGACAGGGCCGTCAGCCCCAGCATTTT. The V and J genes are TRBV9 and TRBJ1-5; TRBD1 matches at 8 bases. The CDR3 has 15 residues. The ends lost 4 bases at V and 6 bases at J; junction bases unmatched: 9. CDR1 and CDR2 from the germline V gene are SGDLS and YYNGEE.

The chain employs TRBV9 and TRBJ1-3, with no clear D. There are 14 residues in the CDR3. CDR1 is SGDLS and CDR2 is YYNGEE in the germline V gene. With 0 bases removed from V and 0 bases from J, the gap between germline ends came to 4 bases. CDR3 sequence (DNA): TGTGCCAGCAGCGTAGCAGACTCTGGAAACACCATATATTTT. Translated: CASSVADSGNTIYF. The complete variable domain, with remaining parts taken from reference TRBV9 and TRBJ1-3, reads DSGVTQTPKHLITATGQRVTLRCSPRSGDLSVYWYQQSLDQGLQFLIQYYNGEERAKGNILERFSAQQFPDLHSELNLSSLELGDSALYFCASSVADSGNTIYFGEGSWLTVV.

The V gene is TRBV30, the J gene TRBJ1-1; 10 bases align to TRBD1. V shed 2 bases and J 1 base; nucleotides not matched to a gene: 7. Germline CDR1 is GTSNPN and CDR2 is SVGIG (reference sequence). The CDR3 has 16 amino acids. CDR3 amino acids: CAWSRGQGLGNTEAFF. In DNA, the CDR3 is TGTGCCTGGAGTAGGGGACAGGGGCTCGGGAACACTGAAGCTTTCTTT.

V gene TRBV5-6 combines with J gene TRBJ2-1, with D tentatively TRBD1 (6 bases). With 0 bases removed from V and 5 bases from J, the gap between germline ends came to 9 bases. From germline, CDR1 is SGHDT and CDR2 YYEEEE. CDR3 length: 14 amino acids. The CDR3 nucleotides read TGTGCCAGCAGCTTGGTCGGGACAAACAATGAGCAGTTCTTC. Translated, it gives CASSLVGTNNEQFF.

About this clone itself: A read error may account for a junction end that differs from germline. The V gene is TRBV12-3 or TRBV12-4, the J gene TRBJ1-2; D unclear. The CDR3 is 12 amino acids. The CDR3 protein is CASTLRTSRVFF. The CDR3 DNA is TGTGCCAGCACCCTCAGGACCTCCAGAGTCTTCTTC.

The rearrangement uses TRBV7-3 and TRBJ1-1; D is ambiguous. Trimming took off 8 bases at V and 3 bases at J, with 13 bases between the two ends. The CDR3 is 13 amino acids. Germline V gives CDR1 SGHTA, CDR2 FQGTGA. CDR3 coding DNA: TGTGCCAGCGGCCTGAGGTTCGACACTGAAGCTTTCTTT. Residues: CASGLRFDTEAFF.

This clone was observed a handful of times. The chain links TRBV6-1 to TRBJ2-7; 8 bases agree with TRBD1. With V trimmed by 3 bases and J by 4 bases, 8 bases remained unmatched. Germline V gene lookup returns CDR1 MNHNS and CDR2 SASEGT. The CDR3 runs to 15 residues. This CDR3 reads CASSDTDRAKYEQYF. The CDR3, as DNA: TGTGCCAGCAGTGACACGGACAGGGCTAAATACGAGCAGTACTTC.

V is TRBV6-5 and J is TRBJ2-7, with D unresolved. The germline CDR1 and CDR2 sequences are MNHEY and SVGAGI. V was trimmed by 7 bases and J by 0 bases, leaving 7 bases between them. The CDR3 has 12 amino acids. CDR3 sequence reads: CASTENSYEQYF. The CDR3 DNA follows: TGTGCCAGCACAGAGAACTCCTACGAGCAGTACTTC.

The rearrangement links TRBV27 to TRBJ1-4, with a tentative D call TRBD1 (6 bases). The V and J ends lost 10 bases and 10 bases respectively, with 34 bases between them. Germline CDR1 MNHEY, CDR2 SMNVEV (reference sequence). The CDR3 extends over 18 amino acids. CDR3 coding DNA: TGTGCCACCATAAATACACGGAGGGGGTTAGGTCCGTTAGGAAAACTGTTTTTT. Its translation is CATINTRRGLGPLGKLFF. Supplemented by reference TRBV27 and TRBJ1-4, the full variable domain reads EAQVTQNPRYLITVTGKKLTVTCSQNMNHEYMSWYRQDPGLGLRQIYYSMNVEVTDKGDVPEGYKVSRKEKRNFPLILESPSPNQTSLYFCATINTRRGLGPLGKLFFGSGTQLSVL.

V and J are TRBV18 and TRBJ1-4, with D uncertain. The CDR3 totals 16 residues. V lost 0 bases and J lost 5, with 13 bases in between. CDR1 and CDR2 (germline): KGHSH, LQKENI. CDR3 protein: CASSPPGRRLNEKLFF. In nucleotides, the CDR3 is TGTGCCAGCTCACCACCAGGGCGTCGGTTGAATGAAAAACTGTTTTTT.

V usage is TRBV6-4 and J usage is TRBJ2-7; D is unresolved. This CDR3 region has 11 residues. Germline CDR1 and CDR2: MRHNA and SNTAGT. With 8 bases removed from V and 3 bases from J, the gap between germline ends came to 8 bases. The CDR3 bases are TGTGCCAGCCCGACCAGCTACGAGCAGTACTTC. Translation: CASPTSYEQYF.

This clone has only a few counts. The chain has TRBV6-5 and TRBJ1-1; TRBD1 might be the D (5 bases). Trimming stripped 0 bases from V and 0 bases from J, with 8 bases between. Germline CDR1 is MNHEY and CDR2 is SVGAGI. The CDR3 has 15 residues. The CDR3 loop is CASSYSWGLNTEAFF. For the CDR3, the DNA is TGTGCCAGCAGTTACTCATGGGGACTGAACACTGAAGCTTTCTTT.

The chain combines TRBV5-6 with TRBJ2-7, with D unresolved. Trimming stripped 0 bases from V and 2 bases from J, with 6 bases between. Germline V gene data show CDR1 as SGHDT and CDR2 as YYEEEE. This CDR3 has 13 residues. This chain's CDR3 is CASSLGWAYEQYF. The CDR3 DNA reads as TGTGCCAGCAGCTTGGGGTGGGCCTACGAGCAGTACTTC.

This sequence joins TRBV5-1 and TRBJ1-6; no definite D call. The germline CDR1 and CDR2 sequences are SGHRS and YFSETQ. The CDR3 is 16 amino acids. Trimming left V 1 base short and J 0 bases short, with 8 bases between. CDR3 protein: CASSLTLSSYNSPLHF. For the CDR3, the DNA is TGCGCCAGCAGCTTGACGTTGAGCTCCTATAATTCACCCCTCCACTTT.

The chain couples TRBV28 to TRBJ2-7; TRBD1 aligns across 8 bases. CDR1 MDHEN and CDR2 SYDVKM come from the germline V gene. This CDR3 has 16 amino acids. Trimming at V came to 7 bases and at J to 2 bases, leaving 13 bases not matched to a gene. The CDR3 region is CASIPTPGTGTYEQYF. The CDR3 coding sequence is TGTGCCAGCATCCCCACCCCCGGGACAGGAACCTACGAGCAGTACTTC.

The chain joins TRBV9 to TRBJ1-4; 8 nucleotides match TRBD1. After removal of 4 bases from V and 5 bases from J, the junction contained 7 bases not matched to a gene. The CDR3 is 15 residues long. Germline CDR1 reads SGDLS; CDR2 reads YYNGEE. The CDR3 DNA is TGTGCCAGCAGCACCCACAGGGGGGGGAATGAAAAACTGTTTTTT. This sequence encodes CASSTHRGGNEKLFF.

This chain uses TRBV2 with TRBJ2-1, with TRBD2 matching 8 bases. The CDR3 totals 14 residues. Looked up from germline, CDR1 is SNHLY and CDR2 is FYNNEI. The V gene end was trimmed by 5 bases and the J gene end by 7 bases; junction bases not matched to a gene: 7. CDR3 coding DNA: TGTGCCAGCAGTTCCCGGACTAGCATGAATGAGCAGTTCTTC. This sequence encodes CASSSRTSMNEQFF.

The gene calls are TRBV11-1 and TRBJ2-1; tentative D call: TRBD2 (6 bases). The CDR3 is 15 residues long. Germline assignment: CDR1 SGHAT and CDR2 FQDESV (reference sequence). V dropped 5 bases and J dropped 5 bases, with 16 bases sitting between them. CDR3 residues: CASSRMMGGHNEQFF. CDR3 coding DNA: TGTGCCAGCAGCCGAATGATGGGGGGACACAATGAGCAGTTCTTC.

The J gene is TRBJ1-2, the V gene TRBV18, with a tentative D call TRBD1 (5 bases). The CDR3 covers 13 residues. CDR1 and CDR2 (germline): KGHSH, LQKENI. V was trimmed by 3 bases and J by 8 bases, leaving 13 bases between them. The DNA of the CDR3 is TGTGCCAGCTCACCGGCTGTAGGGGAGGGCTACACCTTC. Its protein product is CASSPAVGEGYTF.

CDR3 in DNA: TGTGCCAGCAGCGGGACAGGGACGACCACTGAAGCTTTCTTT. As protein: CASSGTGTTTEAFF. The chain links TRBV9 to TRBJ1-1; TRBD1 matches 8 bases. CDR1 is SGDLS and CDR2 is YYNGEE in the germline V gene. The CDR3 sequence is 14 residues long. The ends lost 3 bases at V and 4 bases at J; junction bases unmatched: 5.